Here is one T cell receptor (beta chain) with its context. The data were produced by immunoSEQ multiplex PCR, yet TCRdb's version contains in-frame clones alone and is incomplete. The table includes 35,000 to 50,000 clones, roughly 70% detected once. The CDR3 length is 13 residues. The V and J ends lost 4 bases and 7 bases respectively, with 11 bases between them. Germline CDR1 and CDR2: MNHEY and SVGEGT. The sample is drawn from a study of blood T cell repertoires in COVID-19. The V gene is TRBV6-2 or TRBV6-3, the J gene TRBJ2-4; a possible D gene is TRBD1 (5 bases). The clonotype originates from an elderly man with acute or convalescent COVID-19. Source material: peripheral blood. CDR3 nucleotides: TGTGCCAGCAGTTTGAATTCAGGGAACATTCAGTACTTC. This encodes CASSLNSGNIQYF.